Listed below are T cell receptor beta chains from one sample, sequenced in a study of regulatory T cells in long-lasting Graves disease. TCRdb passed the multiplex PCR reads through MiXCR, listing each CDR3 protein once. The sample yields a few hundred thousand distinct CDR3 sequences, about a quarter seen once. Sample: peripheral blood mononuclear cells (PBMCs), taken when the disease was refractory, from a patient treated with antithyroid drugs. These receptors were taken from a female donor with Graves disease. Both conserved end residues are part of each CDR3. The D gene is left open where the match is weak. Clone size is stated in some rows and not others, as once, few, many or a class when expanded.

clone size	D gene	V gene	J gene	CDR3 DNA	CDR3 protein
.	.	TRBV5-1	TRBJ1-1	TGCGCCAGCAGCTTGGTGGAAAAGGGCACTGGAGCTTTCTTT	CASSLVEKGTGAFF
few	.	TRBV14	TRBJ2-4	TGTGCCAGCAGCCAAGATATGGGGCGAAACATTCAGTACTTC	CASSQDMGRNIQYF
.	.	TRBV7-9	TRBJ2-7	TGTGCCAGCAGCCCAACTAGTGAATACGAGCAGTACTTC	CASSPTSEYEQYF
many	.	TRBV12-3/TRBV12-4	TRBJ1-5	TGTGCCAGCAGATCCGAAGCAGGGTTGGGCAATCAGCCCCAGCATTTT	CASRSEAGLGNQPQHF
.	.	TRBV7-2	TRBJ2-7	TGTGCCAGCAGCTTAGGGCTTGGGGACTACGAGCAGTACTTC	CASSLGLGDYEQYF
few	TRBD2	TRBV30	TRBJ2-4	TGTGCAATTGGACTAGCTGGATCTCTAGCCAAAAACATTCAGTACTTC	CAIGLAGSLAKNIQYF
few	TRBD1	TRBV6-2/TRBV6-3	TRBJ2-2	TGTGCCAGCAGTGACTCGACGGGACAGGGGGACACCGGGGAGCTGTTTTTT	CASSDSTGQGDTGELFF
.	.	TRBV5-1	TRBJ2-2	TGCGCCAGCACCCTGGCTCCCGGGGAGCTGTTTTTT	CASTLAPGELFF
many	.	TRBV6-1	TRBJ2-5	TGTGCCAGCAGTGAACTCCAAGAGACCCAGTACTTC	CASSELQETQYF
.	TRBD1	TRBV6-2/TRBV6-3	TRBJ2-7	TGTGCCAGCAGTCTCACCGGGACAGGTCCCTACGAGCAGTACTTC	CASSLTGTGPYEQYF
.	.	TRBV10-1	TRBJ2-7	TGCGCCAGCAGTGAGTCCACCGGGGCCTACGAGCAGTACTTC	CASSESTGAYEQYF
few	.	TRBV10-3	TRBJ1-3	TGTGCCATCAGTGGGGCGGAGAGCTCTGGAAACACCATATATTTT	CAISGAESSGNTIYF
once	.	TRBV27	TRBJ1-1	TGTGCCAGCAGTTTAGACCGGTCTAGTCCTGAAGCTTTCTTT	CASSLDRSSPEAFF
few	TRBD2	TRBV11-2	TRBJ2-7	TGTGCCAGCACCACCGGGGGGGGCTACGAGCAGTACTTC	CASTTGGGYEQYF
.	TRBD2	TRBV3-1	TRBJ2-7	TGTGCCAGCAGCCAAGTTATGACTAGCGGCTCCTACGAGCAGTACTTC	CASSQVMTSGSYEQYF
few	.	TRBV7-2	TRBJ2-6	TGTGCCAGCAGCGTTGGCGGCTCTGGGGCCAACGTCCTGACTTTC	CASSVGGSGANVLTF
.	TRBD1	TRBV27	TRBJ1-1	TGTGCCAGCAGTCTTAACAGGGGTTACACTGAAGCTTTCTTT	CASSLNRGYTEAFF
.	TRBD2	TRBV6-2/TRBV6-3	TRBJ2-1	TGTGCCAGCACCCCCTGGGTGACTAGCGGGAGTCGAGAGCAGTTCTTC	CASTPWVTSGSREQFF
.	.	TRBV4-1	TRBJ1-1	TGCGCCAGCAGCCAAAGAGCAGGGGAGAACACTGAAGCTTCCTTT	CASSQRAGENTEASF
.	.	TRBV5-1	TRBJ2-7	TGCGCCAGCACCTTGGGGGGGCAAACCTACGAGCAGTACTTC	CASTLGGQTYEQYF
.	.	TRBV4-1	TRBJ2-7	TGCGCCAGCAGCCAAGATCACCGGCCGATGGCCTACGAGCAGTACTTC	CASSQDHRPMAYEQYF
.	.	TRBV29-1	TRBJ1-2	TGCAGCGTTGAGAGTCAGAACTATGGCTACACCTTC	CSVESQNYGYTF
few	.	TRBV30	TRBJ2-5	TGTGCCTGGAGTGTACCCGCCGGACGGCTACAAGAGACCCAGTACTTC	CAWSVPAGRLQETQYF
.	.	TRBV15	TRBJ1-1	TGTGCCACCAGCAGAGATGGGGATATTGGGGAAGTTCTAGCTTTCTTT	CATSRDGDIGEVLAFF
.	.	TRBV2	TRBJ2-2	TGTGCCAGCAGCGCCTTCGACGCGGACACCGGGGAGCTGTTTTTT	CASSAFDADTGELFF
.	TRBD2	TRBV7-9	TRBJ2-5	TGTGCCAGCAGCCAGGGACTAGCGGGAGTCGAGACCCAGTACTTC	CASSQGLAGVETQYF
many	TRBD1	TRBV6-5	TRBJ1-2	TGTGCCAGCAGTTCCTCCGGGACAGGGGTGATATATGGCTACACCTTC	CASSSSGTGVIYGYTF
many	.	TRBV4-3	TRBJ1-2	TGCGCCAGCAGCCAAGTTCCGGCGCCGAGTGGCTACACCTTC	CASSQVPAPSGYTF
.	.	TRBV27	TRBJ2-7	TGTGCCAGCAGTTTGAGTCGGGATGGGGACTACGAGCAGTACTTC	CASSLSRDGDYEQYF
.	TRBD1	TRBV6-1	TRBJ1-1	TGTGCCAGCAGTACTATTTACAGGGGTAGGGACACTGAAGCTTTCTTT	CASSTIYRGRDTEAFF
few	.	TRBV19	TRBJ1-5	TGTGCCAGTAGTATAGAGTACAGTCAAACGAATCAGCCCCAGCATTTT	CASSIEYSQTNQPQHF
.	.	TRBV30	TRBJ2-5	TGTGCCTGGAGTGTACCGGACGCCGCGCCCTGGTACCAAGAGACCCAGTACTTC	CAWSVPDAAPWYQETQYF
.	.	TRBV12-3/TRBV12-4	TRBJ1-1	TGTGCCAGCAGTCCGCCGACGTGGGCGAACACTGAAGCTTTCTTT	CASSPPTWANTEAFF
.	.	TRBV5-6	TRBJ2-5	TGTGCCAGCATCCCAACGGGGGGCTCTAGAGAGACCCAGTACTTC	CASIPTGGSRETQYF
many	TRBD1	TRBV2	TRBJ1-2	TGTGCCAGCGAAGGACAGGGATACGAGGGTAACTATGGCTACACCTTC	CASEGQGYEGNYGYTF
many	.	TRBV2	TRBJ2-2	TGTGCCAGCAGTGAATGGAAAGGTAGCGGTCCATCTCCCACCGGGGAGCTGTTTTTT	CASSEWKGSGPSPTGELFF
.	.	TRBV6-5	TRBJ2-7	TGTGCCAGCAGTTACTCCGGGACTTTCAGCTCCTACGAGCAGTACTTC	CASSYSGTFSSYEQYF
.	.	TRBV7-2	TRBJ2-1	TGTGCCAGCACCCCGCGGGGTCTTAAGGATGAGCAGTTCTTC	CASTPRGLKDEQFF
.	.	TRBV5-1	TRBJ2-5	TGCGCCAGCAGCTTGGCCAGCAGACAGGTTTTACAAGAGACCCAGTACTTC	CASSLASRQVLQETQYF
many	TRBD1	TRBV9	TRBJ1-2	TGTGCCAGCAGCCCTGGGACAGGACGTGATGGCTACACCTTC	CASSPGTGRDGYTF
many	TRBD1	TRBV7-2	TRBJ1-2	TGTGCCAGCAAGGGACAGGGGGCGTTGGGTGGCTACACCTTC	CASKGQGALGGYTF